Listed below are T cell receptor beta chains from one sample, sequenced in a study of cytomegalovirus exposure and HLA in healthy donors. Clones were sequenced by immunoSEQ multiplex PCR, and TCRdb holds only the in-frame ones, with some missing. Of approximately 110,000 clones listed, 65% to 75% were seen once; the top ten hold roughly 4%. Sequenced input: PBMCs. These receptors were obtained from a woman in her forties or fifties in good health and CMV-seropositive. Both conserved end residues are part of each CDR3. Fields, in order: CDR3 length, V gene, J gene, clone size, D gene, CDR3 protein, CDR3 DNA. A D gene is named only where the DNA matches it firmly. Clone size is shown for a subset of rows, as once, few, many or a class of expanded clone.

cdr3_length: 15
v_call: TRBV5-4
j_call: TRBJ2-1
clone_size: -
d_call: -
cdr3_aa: CASSSPRGAYNEQFF
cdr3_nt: TGTGCCAGCAGCTCCCCCAGGGGGGCCTACAATGAGCAGTTCTTC

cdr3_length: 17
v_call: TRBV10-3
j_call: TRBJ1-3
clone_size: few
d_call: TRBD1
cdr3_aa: CATRDRSLLLSGNTIYF
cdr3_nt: TGTGCCACCCGGGACAGGTCTCTACTACTCTCTGGAAACACCATATATTTT

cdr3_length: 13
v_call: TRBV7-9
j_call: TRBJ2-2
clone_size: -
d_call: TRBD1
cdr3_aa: CASRPQGAGELFF
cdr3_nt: TGTGCCAGCAGACCACAGGGGGCCGGGGAGCTGTTTTTT

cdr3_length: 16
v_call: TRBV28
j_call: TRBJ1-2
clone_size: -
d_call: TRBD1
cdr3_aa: CASFTGERLGNYGYTF
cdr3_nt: TGTGCCAGCTTTACAGGGGAGCGGTTAGGTAACTATGGCTACACCTTC

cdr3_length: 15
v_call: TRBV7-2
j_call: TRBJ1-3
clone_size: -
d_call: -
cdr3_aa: CASSLDGASGNTIYF
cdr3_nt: TGTGCCAGCAGCTTAGACGGAGCGTCTGGAAACACCATATATTTT

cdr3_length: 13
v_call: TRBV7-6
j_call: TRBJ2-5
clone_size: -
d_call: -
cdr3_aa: CASSLTRQETQYF
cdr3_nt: TGTGCCAGCAGCTTAACACGTCAAGAGACCCAGTACTTC

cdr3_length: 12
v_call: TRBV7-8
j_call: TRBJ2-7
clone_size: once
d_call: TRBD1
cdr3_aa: CASSLEQGDRYF
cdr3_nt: TGTGCCAGCAGCTTAGAGCAGGGGGACAGGTACTTC

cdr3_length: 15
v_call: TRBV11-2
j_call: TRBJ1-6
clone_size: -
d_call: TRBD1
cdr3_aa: CASSPPGTGSSPLHF
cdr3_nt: TGTGCCAGCAGCCCGCCCGGGACAGGGTCCTCACCCCTCCACTTT

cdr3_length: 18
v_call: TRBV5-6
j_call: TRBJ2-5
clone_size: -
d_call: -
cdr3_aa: CASSSTRKGRRSQETQYF
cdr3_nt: TGTGCCAGCAGCTCCACCCGGAAGGGCAGGAGGTCCCAAGAGACCCAGTACTTC

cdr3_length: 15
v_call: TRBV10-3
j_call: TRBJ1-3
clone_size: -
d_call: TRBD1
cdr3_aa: CAISVRQGGGNTIYF
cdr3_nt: TGTGCCATCAGTGTTCGACAGGGGGGAGGAAACACCATATATTTT

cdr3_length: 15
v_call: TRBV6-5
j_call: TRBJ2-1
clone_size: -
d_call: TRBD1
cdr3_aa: CATRDRVNSYNEQFF
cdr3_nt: TGTGCCACCCGGGACAGGGTAAATTCCTACAATGAGCAGTTCTTC

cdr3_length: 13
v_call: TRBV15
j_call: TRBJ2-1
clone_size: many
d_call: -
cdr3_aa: CATSRDRANEQFF
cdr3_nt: TGTGCCACCAGCAGAGATAGAGCTAATGAGCAGTTCTTC

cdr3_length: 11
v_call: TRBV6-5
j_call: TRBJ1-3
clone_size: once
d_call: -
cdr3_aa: CASSSGPTIYF
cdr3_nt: TGTGCCAGCAGTTCAGGGCCCACCATATATTTT

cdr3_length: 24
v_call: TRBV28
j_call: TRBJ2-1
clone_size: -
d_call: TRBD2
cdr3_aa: CASSFKLPRGPGLAGGPLYNEQFF
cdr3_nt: TGTGCCAGCAGTTTTAAGCTGCCGAGGGGCCCTGGACTAGCGGGGGGGCCTCTCTACAATGAGCAGTTCTTC

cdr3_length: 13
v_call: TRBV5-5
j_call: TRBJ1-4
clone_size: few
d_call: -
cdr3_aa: CASSAGDWEKLFF
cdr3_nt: TGTGCCAGCAGCGCGGGAGATTGGGAAAAACTGTTTTTT

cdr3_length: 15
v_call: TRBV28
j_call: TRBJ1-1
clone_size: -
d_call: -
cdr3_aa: CASRKGGYMNTEAFF
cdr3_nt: TGTGCCAGCAGAAAAGGGGGATACATGAACACTGAAGCTTTCTTT

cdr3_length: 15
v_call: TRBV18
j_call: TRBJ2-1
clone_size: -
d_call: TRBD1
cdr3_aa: CASSPPGQGINEQFF
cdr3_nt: TGTGCCAGCTCACCTCCGGGACAGGGAATCAATGAGCAGTTCTTC

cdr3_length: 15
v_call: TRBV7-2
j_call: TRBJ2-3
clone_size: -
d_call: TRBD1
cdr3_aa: CASSLAQGVTDTQYF
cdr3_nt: TGTGCCAGCAGCTTAGCGCAGGGGGTTACAGATACGCAGTATTTT

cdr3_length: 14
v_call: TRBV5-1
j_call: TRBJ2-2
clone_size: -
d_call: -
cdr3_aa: CASTLQFNTGELFF
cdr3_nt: TGCGCCAGCACTCTTCAGTTTAACACCGGGGAGCTGTTTTTT